One and the same sample provided the 19 T cell receptor beta chains below, sequenced in a study of shared clonotypes between healthy human individuals. Using immunoSEQ multiplex PCR, the repertoire was profiled, and TCRdb retains in-frame clones only, with some absent. The table shows fewer than 1.8 million clones, with around 98.5% occurring only once. Sequenced sample: naive CD4+ T cells sorted from blood. Sample subset: CD45RA+ positively selected. The receptors originated from a man in his thirties or forties in good health.

This chain joins TRBV6-5 and TRBJ2-7; D unresolved. V was shortened by 5 bases and J by 2 bases, with 10 bases between the two germline ends. Germline V lookup: CDR1 MNHEY, CDR2 SVGAGI. CDR3 size: 13 residues. The CDR3: CASSLLGPYEQYF. In DNA form, the CDR3 reads TGTGCCAGCAGTCTCCTCGGACCCTACGAGCAGTACTTC.

The chain joins TRBV19 to TRBJ1-1; tentative D call: TRBD1 (5 bases). The V end lost 5 bases, the J end lost 5 bases, and 12 bases lay between the germline ends. The CDR3 is made up of 13 amino acids. CDR1 and CDR2 (germline): LNHDA, SQIVND (reference sequence). The CDR3 bases are TGTGCCAGTAGTTTAGTTAGGGGAACTGAAGCTTTCTTT. The encoded protein is CASSLVRGTEAFF. The full variable domain, completed using reference TRBV19 and TRBJ1-1, is DGGITQSPKYLFRKEGQNVTLSCEQNLNHDAMYWYRQDPGQGLRLIYYSQIVNDFQKGDIAEGYSVSREKKESFPLTVTSAQKNPTAFYLCASSLVRGTEAFFGQGTRLTVV.

This chain joins TRBV10-3 and TRBJ2-1, with TRBD1 as a possible D gene (6 bases). The V end was cut by 6 bases, the J end by 3 bases, with 12 bases between. The CDR3 covers 14 residues. CDR1 ENHRY and CDR2 SYGVKD come from the germline V gene. The CDR3: CAIRIDRSYNEQFF. CDR3 nucleotide sequence: TGTGCCATCAGGATAGACAGGAGCTACAATGAGCAGTTCTTC.

The chain employs TRBV18 and TRBJ2-7, with 10 positions matching TRBD1. Per germline, CDR1 KGHSH and CDR2 LQKENI. V trimming: 4 bases; J trimming: 5 bases; junction bases outside the gene matches: 8. The CDR3 extends over 15 amino acids. As DNA, the CDR3 is TGTGCCAGCTCACAACGACAGGGGGCATTTGACGAGCAGTACTTC. Translated, it gives CASSQRQGAFDEQYF.

The V call is TRBV5-1, the J call TRBJ2-5, with 7 bases that match TRBD2. With 4 bases clipped from V and 3 bases from J, the junction kept 12 bases outside the gene matches. Germline CDR1 is SGHRS and CDR2 is YFSETQ. CDR3 length: 16 residues. CDR3: CASSKTGAGAKETQYF. The CDR3 bases are TGCGCCAGCAGCAAAACTGGCGCGGGAGCAAAAGAGACCCAGTACTTC.

The chain recombines TRBV4-1 with TRBJ2-7, with D tentatively TRBD2 (6 bases). Germline V gene lookup returns CDR1 MGHRA and CDR2 YSYEKL. The ends were cut back, 0 bases at V and 0 bases at J, with 12 bases in the middle. The CDR3 contains 16 residues. Here the CDR3 DNA reads TGCGCCAGCAGCCAAGATTTGGGACTCCGCTCCTACGAGCAGTACTTC. Translated, it gives CASSQDLGLRSYEQYF.

V usage is TRBV5-4 and J usage is TRBJ2-2; 7 bases line up with TRBD2. The CDR3 is 15 residues long. CDR1 SGHNT and CDR2 YYREEE come from the germline V gene (reference sequence). Germline trimming cut 4 bases from V and 3 bases from J; bases unmatched to any gene: 6. The CDR3 here is CASSHGGRDTGELFF. The CDR3 DNA reads as TGTGCCAGCAGCCACGGGGGGAGAGACACCGGGGAGCTGTTTTTT.

V and J are TRBV7-9 and TRBJ1-2; 7 nucleotides line up with TRBD1. The V segment lost 5 bases and the J segment 7 bases; nucleotides outside the gene matches: 7. The CDR3 consists of 13 residues. Germline CDR1 is SEHNR and CDR2 is FQNEAQ (reference sequence). The CDR3 DNA reads as TGTGCCAGCAGCCCTCCGACAGGGCGTGGCTACACCTTC. Its protein is CASSPPTGRGYTF.

The rearrangement uses TRBV27 and TRBJ2-2; the match to TRBD2 covers 11 bases. This CDR3 has 17 amino acids. Germline lookup yields CDR1 MNHEY and CDR2 SMNVEV (reference sequence). Trimming at V came to 2 bases and at J to 2 bases, leaving 4 bases not matched to a gene. CDR3 residues: CASSLATSGSNTGELFF. CDR3 DNA: TGTGCCAGCAGTTTAGCCACTAGCGGGAGCAACACCGGGGAGCTGTTTTTT.

V usage is TRBV5-6 and J usage is TRBJ2-1; D is perhaps TRBD1 (5 bases). Germline CDR1 reads SGHDT; CDR2 reads YYEEEE. V lost 1 base, J lost 0 bases, and 14 bases lay in between. There are 17 residues in the CDR3. The CDR3 protein is CASSLITGWSSYNEQFF. The CDR3 nucleotides read TGTGCCAGCAGCTTGATAACAGGCTGGAGCTCCTACAATGAGCAGTTCTTC.

V gene TRBV27 combines with J gene TRBJ2-1; 8 bases line up with TRBD2. J was trimmed by 3 bases and V by 4 bases; bases with no gene match: 5. The CDR3 sequence is 15 residues long. Germline V CDR1 and CDR2: MNHEY, SMNVEV (reference sequence). This CDR3 reads CASSWALAGYNEQFF. The CDR3 DNA follows: TGTGCCAGCAGTTGGGCGCTAGCGGGCTACAATGAGCAGTTCTTC.

The J gene is TRBJ2-7, the V gene TRBV29-1, with 7 nucleotides matching TRBD2. The CDR3 is 15 residues long. From germline, CDR1 is SQVTM and CDR2 ANQGSEA. J gave up 2 bases and V 1 base, and 8 bases lay outside the gene matches. The CDR3 DNA follows: TGCAGCGTTGAAGGGGACGGGGGGAGTCCCTACGAGCAGTACTTC. This gives the protein CSVEGDGGSPYEQYF.

In DNA, the CDR3 is TGCAGCGTTAAGTTCACAGATACGCAGTATTTT. It specifies CSVKFTDTQYF. J is TRBJ2-3 and V is TRBV29-1, with D uncertain. The V gene's germline CDR1 is SQVTM and CDR2 ANQGSEA. V gave up 5 bases and J gave up 2 bases, with 5 bases separating them. This CDR3 contains 11 residues.

The chain employs TRBV28 and TRBJ2-3; the D gene is possibly TRBD1 (5 bases). V was pared by 3 bases and J by 3 bases, with 16 bases between. The germline V gene encodes CDR1 MDHEN and CDR2 SYDVKM. This CDR3 has 16 residues. CDR3 region: CASSFRGQTATDTQYF. CDR3 sequence (DNA): TGTGCCAGCAGTTTTAGGGGCCAGACCGCAACAGATACGCAGTATTTT.

This chain uses TRBV6-1 with TRBJ1-2; D possibly corresponds to TRBD1 (5 bases). This CDR3 contains 14 residues. Germline V gene data show CDR1 as MNHNS and CDR2 as SASEGT. V was clipped by 3 bases and J by 3 bases, with 11 bases between them. This CDR3 reads CASSEAGPYYGYTF. The CDR3 DNA sequence: TGTGCCAGCAGTGAGGCGGGACCTTACTATGGCTACACCTTC.

The V call is TRBV29-1, the J call TRBJ2-2, with 11 bases fitting TRBD2. V lost 2 bases and J lost 6; bases outside the gene matches: 5. The CDR3 is made up of 15 amino acids. In germline, CDR1 is SQVTM, CDR2 ANQGSEA. CDR3 protein: CSVEKTSGKAGELFF. Written as DNA, the CDR3 is TGCAGCGTTGAAAAGACTAGCGGGAAGGCCGGGGAGCTGTTTTTT.

CDR3 region: CASSLRLGGRYGYTF. CDR3 nucleotide sequence: TGTGCCAGCAGTTTGAGGTTGGGGGGACGATATGGCTACACCTTC. The rearrangement uses TRBV28 and TRBJ1-2; tentative D call: TRBD1 (5 bases). Germline loops: CDR1 MDHEN, CDR2 SYDVKM. The CDR3 has 15 residues. Trimming took off 3 bases at V and 5 bases at J, with 16 bases between the two ends.

The V gene is TRBV5-1, the J gene TRBJ2-1, with 12 bases aligning to TRBD2. The CDR3 sequence is 17 residues long. Germline-derived CDR1 and CDR2 are SGHRS and YFSETQ. The junction had 11 bases not matched to a gene; V was cut back by 3 bases and J by 7 bases. The CDR3: CASSSMILAGGTNEQFF. CDR3 DNA: TGCGCCAGCAGCTCTATGATTCTAGCGGGAGGGACGAATGAGCAGTTCTTC.

Details on this clone: This specimen includes other DNA sequences encoding the same CDR3. The J gene is TRBJ2-5, the V gene TRBV5-1; no definite D call. There are 13 residues in the CDR3. V lost 1 base and J lost 2, with 6 bases in between. Germline-derived CDR1 and CDR2 are SGHRS and YFSETQ. The CDR3 nucleotides read TGCGCCAGCAGCTTGATAGCACAAGAGACCCAGTACTTC. It specifies CASSLIAQETQYF.